This TCR beta chain is drawn from a study of cytomegalovirus exposure and HLA in healthy donors. Study-wide background: Membership in the Caucasian-associated ancestry cluster was found for 81% of around 380 genotyped donors. Findings and caveats of the study: Some highly shared sequence variants likely arose as a pipeline artifact.

The CDR3 is 12 amino acids. Germline V gene sequence: CDR1 SGHRS, CDR2 YFSETQ. V was cut by 0 bases and J by 5 bases, with 5 bases left in between. A note on this clone: Its specificity is unknown.

13 Jbeta primers and 60 Vbeta primers were used for the PCR. Original data processing: In a later analysis, around 10 million of approximately 80 million unique beta chains occurred in at least two donors. Assay used: immunoSEQ multiplex PCR; TCRdb lists only in-frame clones, some missing. V and J calls and clone size follow that table, whereas D and trimming were derived from the DNA. Counted here are 250,000 to 300,000 clones, around nine tenths occurring once; the ten biggest clones make up roughly 1.6%. This chain joins TRBV5-1 and TRBJ2-5; D is perhaps TRBD1 (5 bases). Sequencing was done on a sample of PBMCs. The source of this sequence is a girl aged 2 to 9 in good health and CMV-seronegative. This CDR3 reads CASSLDRETQYF. The DNA of the CDR3 is TGCGCCAGCAGCTTGGACAGGGAGACCCAGTACTTC.